Below are 15 T cell receptor beta chains sequenced from a single sample in a study of low-dose radiotherapy and immunotherapy resistance in tumors (dated by TCRdb to about 2022). The time point label here, explained by the study, means: before trial treatment. Reads for this sample came from an Illumina HiSeq 2500. Superscript III and a set of TRAV- and TRBV-specific primers were used to synthesize first-strand cDNA, so that both TCRalpha and TCRbeta chains were covered. TCRs were amplified for about 19 PCR cycles with Phusion, using a constant-region primer paired with the adapter attached to the V primers. TCRdb trimmed the raw reads at Q25, called clones with MiXCR and kept productive beta chains. When rows share a CDR3 protein, they turn into one entry using the most common DNA and genes. Here the sample has 54,000 or so distinct CDR3 sequences; approximately 25% occur a single time. The ten top clones hold 5.7% of the sample.

The sequences come from PBMCs, collected before treatment. The receptors originated from a male donor with prostate cancer.

The sample holds a few counts of this clonotype. This chain connects TRBV12-3 or TRBV12-4 to TRBJ2-1, with D perhaps matching TRBD2 (5 bases). V was shortened by 6 bases and J by 6 bases, with 12 bases between the two germline ends. The CDR3 runs 13 residues. The CDR3 spells CASRNLGSNEQFF. In DNA form, the CDR3 reads TGTGCCAGCAGGAATCTGGGGAGCAATGAGCAGTTCTTC.

The gene calls are TRBV29-1 and TRBJ2-2; TRBD2 matches 7 bases. The CDR3 extends over 16 amino acids. CDR1 is SQVTM, CDR2 ANQGSEA, per germline. J was trimmed by 2 bases and V by 5 bases; bases with no gene match: 11. DNA for the CDR3: TGCAGCGTTCCCAAGAAGGGAGGGGAAAACACCGGGGAGCTGTTTTTT. Protein product: CSVPKKGGENTGELFF.

This clonotype was recorded at least ten times. The J gene is TRBJ2-7, the V gene TRBV29-1, with D possibly TRBD2 on 6 matching bases. Trimming took off 6 bases at V and 0 bases at J, with 15 bases between the two ends. This CDR3 is built from 14 residues. CDR1 and CDR2 from the germline V gene are SQVTM and ANQGSEA. Written as DNA, the CDR3 is TGCAGCGTCGGGGTGGGGGGAAGCTCCTACGAGCAGTACTTC. The encoded protein is CSVGVGGSSYEQYF.

This chain joins TRBV6-6 and TRBJ2-1, with D maybe TRBD2 (5 bases). Germline loops: CDR1 MNHNY, CDR2 SVGAGI (reference sequence). The CDR3 covers 14 residues. V lost 7 bases and J lost 1, with 11 bases in between. The CDR3 DNA sequence: TGTGCCAGCACTAAGAGGGCTTCCTACAATGAGCAGTTCTTC. The encoded protein is CASTKRASYNEQFF.

The V call is TRBV27, the J call TRBJ2-7; TRBD2 aligns across 7 bases. Germline V gene data show CDR1 as MNHEY and CDR2 as SMNVEV (reference sequence). V was pared by 5 bases and J by 3 bases, with 4 bases of the junction left unmatched. The length of the CDR3 is 13 residues. The CDR3 sequence is CASSGRGHYEQYF. The CDR3 DNA sequence: TGTGCCAGCAGTGGGAGGGGCCACTACGAGCAGTACTTC.

This clonotype has a count of ten or more. This sequence joins TRBV18 and TRBJ2-1; no firm D call. This CDR3 has 12 amino acids. Germline V lookup: CDR1 KGHSH, CDR2 LQKENI. Between the trimmed V and J ends, which lost 2 bases and 7 bases, there was a span of 6 bases. The CDR3 spells CASSPSENEQFF. As DNA, the CDR3 is TGTGCCAGCTCACCATCCGAAAATGAGCAGTTCTTC.

As for this clonotype: This sequence is one base from a far larger clone and is likely a read error. This sequence joins TRBV2 and TRBJ2-7; the match to TRBD2 covers 9 bases. Germline CDR1 and CDR2: SNHLY and FYNNEI. The CDR3 is 14 residues long. CDR3 amino acids: CASRRTSVSYEQHF. The CDR3 bases are TGTGCCAGCAGGAGGACTAGCGTCTCCTACGAGCAGCACTTC.

The sample holds many counts of this clonotype. V and J are TRBV25-1 and TRBJ2-7, with 10 bases identical to TRBD2. The CDR3 runs to 16 residues. Germline trimming cut 3 bases from V and 5 bases from J; bases unmatched to any gene: 10. CDR1 is MGHDK, CDR2 SYGVNS, per germline. Here the CDR3 reads CASSEGAGTSVDEQYF. CDR3 DNA: TGTGCCAGCAGTGAGGGGGCCGGGACTAGCGTCGACGAGCAGTACTTC.

This clonotype has at least ten counts. CDR3 sequence (DNA): TGTGCCAGCAGTCCGTCACATGGTAGCTCCTACGAGCAGTACTTC. Its translation is CASSPSHGSSYEQYF. The V gene is TRBV12-3 or TRBV12-4, the J gene TRBJ2-7; D is ambiguous. The CDR3 covers 15 residues. Trimming removed 5 bases at V and 0 bases at J, with 14 bases between.

This clonotype was observed many times. The V gene is TRBV7-7, the J gene TRBJ2-7, with D perhaps matching TRBD1 (5 bases). Per germline, CDR1 SSHAT and CDR2 FNYEAQ (reference sequence). The CDR3 extends over 13 amino acids. V was pared by 5 bases and J by 3 bases, with 11 bases between. The CDR3 sequence: CASSKGQSYEQYF. The CDR3 DNA is TGTGCCAGCAGCAAAGGACAAAGCTACGAGCAGTACTTC.

This clonotype was observed a few times. A read error is the likely source, as a far larger clone sits one nucleotide away. The chain carries TRBV6-2 or TRBV6-3 and TRBJ2-7; weak D call: TRBD1 (5 bases). Germline V CDR1 and CDR2: MNHEY, SVGEGT. The CDR3 has 12 amino acids. Trimming shortened V by 5 bases and J by 7 bases, and 12 bases separated the two germline ends. The CDR3: CASSIDSNEQYF. In DNA, the CDR3 is TGTGCCAGCAGTATCGACAGCAATGAGCAGTACTTC.

This rearrangement joins TRBV4-1 to TRBJ2-3; 8 bases are a match to TRBD2. Looked up from germline, CDR1 is MGHRA and CDR2 is YSYEKL. The CDR3 sequence is 18 residues long. Germline trimming cut 1 base from V and 3 bases from J; bases unmatched to any gene: 12. The chain's CDR3 is CASSQVLAGVKRTDTQYF. CDR3 nucleotide sequence: TGCGCCAGCAGCCAAGTGCTAGCGGGTGTAAAACGTACAGATACGCAGTATTTT.

This clonotype was counted ten times or more. The V call is TRBV30, the J call TRBJ1-1; 8 nucleotides match TRBD1. Trimming at V came to 4 bases and at J to 5 bases, leaving 6 bases not matched to a gene. Germline CDR1 reads GTSNPN; CDR2 reads SVGIG (reference sequence). The CDR3 length is 13 residues. As DNA, the CDR3 is TGTGCCTGGACCAAAGACAGGGGAACTGAAGCTTTCTTT. It encodes CAWTKDRGTEAFF.

The chain links TRBV6-1 to TRBJ1-1, with 7 bases aligning to TRBD1. Germline values: CDR1 MNHNS, CDR2 SASEGT. The V and J ends lost 1 base and 4 bases, in that order; junction bases with no gene match: 6. The CDR3 spans 15 residues. CDR3 sequence: CASSEGIRGGTEAFF. The CDR3 DNA sequence: TGTGCCAGCAGTGAAGGGATCAGGGGGGGCACTGAAGCTTTCTTT.

The genes are TRBV30 and TRBJ2-1, with D perhaps matching TRBD2 (5 bases). Germline loops: CDR1 GTSNPN, CDR2 SVGIG (reference sequence). The V end lost 0 bases, the J end lost 0 bases, and 12 bases lay between the germline ends. The CDR3 consists of 16 residues. In DNA, the CDR3 is TGTGCCTGGAGTGTAGGGCGGGCTAGCTCCTACAATGAGCAGTTCTTC. This encodes CAWSVGRASSYNEQFF.